One sample yielded the 9 T cell receptor beta chains listed below, sequenced in a study of CD4 and CD8 cells across lung adenocarcinoma regions. Each CDR3 protein gets one entry after TCRdb re-called the PCR reads with MiXCR. Among over 15,000 distinct CDR3 sequences listed, around 52% were seen once. The source material was CD8+ T cells from the center of a lung tumor. Source of these receptors: a female donor with lung adenocarcinoma. The CD4 and CD8 labels of this study may be unreliable.

By share of the sample, this clonotype is medium-sized (0.01 to 0.1%). The chain employs TRBV6-6 and TRBJ2-7; no firm D call. The CDR3 loop spans 15 amino acids. In germline, CDR1 is MNHNY, CDR2 SVGAGI (reference sequence). V lost 2 bases and J 2 bases, leaving 13 bases between the germline ends. As DNA, the CDR3 is TGTGCCAGCAGTTACCTGGGCAGGAGAACCTACGAGCAGTACTTC. Its protein product is CASSYLGRRTYEQYF.

Points on this clonotype: Its ends do not fully match the called genes, so a read error is possible. J is TRBJ2-4 and V is TRBV6-5; 8 nucleotides line up with TRBD2. There are 19 residues in the CDR3. CDR1 is MNHEY and CDR2 is SVGAGI in the germline V gene. The CDR3 DNA is TGTGCCAGCAGTTACAGCTGCTTTATGGGGCGGGGGGCCAAAAATATGCAGTATTTC. Protein: CASSYSCFMGRGAKNMQYF.

The chain employs TRBV5-1 and TRBJ2-1, with a possible D match to TRBD1 (6 bases). Trimming pared 0 bases from V and 5 bases from J, leaving 12 bases between. CDR3 size: 15 residues. The germline CDR1 and CDR2 sequences are SGHRS and YFSETQ. The CDR3 coding sequence is TGCGCCAGCAGCTTGGTTTCAGGGGTCAACAATGAGCAGTTCTTC. Its translation is CASSLVSGVNNEQFF.

The chain employs TRBV11-2 and TRBJ2-5, with a possible D match to TRBD2 (7 bases). The last part of the DNA fits TRBJ2-1 better; the J call may be wrong. This CDR3 has 15 residues. Germline loops: CDR1 SGHAT, CDR2 FQNNGV. CDR3 coding DNA: TGTGCCAGCAGCTTAGGGCGGGGGCCCCTCCATGAGCAGTTCTTC. It translates to CASSLGRGPLHEQFF.

At least ten counts were recorded for this clonotype. The CDR3 loop is CASRTPPYEQYF. CDR3 DNA: TGTGCCAGCCGTACTCCTCCCTACGAGCAGTACTTC. V and J are TRBV6-5 and TRBJ2-7; D uncertain. CDR1 is MNHEY and CDR2 is SVGAGI in the germline V gene. The CDR3 covers 12 residues. V was trimmed by 8 bases and J by 2 bases, leaving 10 bases between them.

This clonotype was seen ten or more times. V is TRBV4-1 and J is TRBJ1-6; TRBD1 is a possible D gene (6 bases). The CDR3 covers 16 residues. V lost 3 bases, J lost 10 bases, and 19 bases lay in between. CDR1 and CDR2 from the germline V gene are MGHRA and YSYEKL. CDR3 amino acids: CASSQRSAGTNSPLHF. CDR3 DNA: TGCGCCAGCAGCCAGAGATCCGCAGGGACAAACTCACCCCTCCACTTT.

V usage is TRBV28 and J usage is TRBJ2-1; 13 bases are shared with TRBD2. Germline V CDR1 and CDR2: MDHEN, SYDVKM. The CDR3 sequence is 16 residues long. The junction had 4 bases not matched to a gene; V was cut back by 3 bases and J by 5 bases. The CDR3 loop is CASSLGGLAGHNEQFF. Here the CDR3 DNA reads TGTGCCAGCAGTTTGGGGGGACTAGCGGGACACAATGAGCAGTTCTTC. The full variable domain, completed using reference TRBV28 and TRBJ2-1, is DVKVTQSSRYLVKRTGEKVFLECVQDMDHENMFWYRQDPGLGLRLIYFSYDVKMKEKGDIPEGYSVSREKKERFSLILESASTNQTSMYLCASSLGGLAGHNEQFFGPGTRLTVL.

The V gene is TRBV14, the J gene TRBJ1-2, with a tentative D call TRBD1 (6 bases). The germline V gene encodes CDR1 SGHDN and CDR2 FVKESK. The CDR3 sequence is 12 residues long. V was cut by 3 bases and J by 14 bases, with 16 bases left in between. As DNA, the CDR3 is TGTGCCAGCAGCCAGGGGGGCCCTGGATCTACCTTC. Translating it yields CASSQGGPGSTF.

This clonotype was picked up a small number of times. This chain joins TRBV4-1 and TRBJ1-4, with D maybe TRBD1 (5 bases). The V and J ends lost 0 bases and 2 bases respectively, with 7 bases between them. This CDR3 has 15 amino acids. Per germline, CDR1 MGHRA and CDR2 YSYEKL. CDR3 region: CASSQEGGTNEKLFF. DNA for the CDR3: TGCGCCAGCAGCCAAGAGGGGGGGACTAATGAAAAACTGTTTTTT.